This TCR beta chain was profiled in a study of neurological immune-mediated disorders. The overall study: A relapsing-remitting course was seen in about 90% of the roughly 35 multiple sclerosis patients and a secondary progressive course in 3. Study outcomes and limitations: The most TCR clonal expansion was seen in HTLV-1-associated myelopathy, and the least was seen in multiple sclerosis, which fell below healthy controls.

The V segment lost 4 bases and the J segment 0 bases; nucleotides outside the gene matches: 22. The CDR3 has 20 residues. CDR1 is SGHRS, CDR2 YFSETQ, per germline. As for the cDNA, it was generated by 5'RACE with 10-nucleotide random UMIs. MiXCR, run by TCRdb on the 5' RACE reads, gives a single entry per CDR3 protein. The sample has some 22,000 distinct CDR3 sequences, around 16% seen once. This clonotype was seen at least ten times. No antigen is known for it. Input material: CD8+ T cells from blood. V gene TRBV5-1 combines with J gene TRBJ2-7, with 7 bases that match TRBD1. The TCR originated in a woman between 18 and 30 years old with multiple sclerosis. CDR3 residues: CASSLGGRDSLRQHSYEQYF. The DNA of the CDR3 is TGCGCCAGCAGCCTAGGTGGTAGGGACAGCCTACGCCAACACTCCTACGAGCAGTACTTC.